These 24 T cell receptor beta chains were sequenced from one sample in a study of shared clonotypes between healthy human individuals. Profiling relied on immunoSEQ multiplex PCR, and the TCRdb table lists in-frame clones only, not all of them. The data show approximately 120,000 clones, around 68% seen once. The specimen was memory CD8+ T cells sorted from blood. Described subset: CD45RO+ cells pooled with CCR7-negative TemRA cells. Source of these receptors: a woman in her twenties or thirties in good health.

The chain is built from TRBV28 and TRBJ1-2; D might be TRBD1 (6 bases). V was shortened by 10 bases and J by 8 bases, with 14 bases between the two germline ends. The germline CDR1 and CDR2 sequences are MDHEN and SYDVKM. CDR3 length: 11 amino acids. The CDR3 nucleotides read TGTGCCACCAACAGGGCGTTCGGCTACACCTTC. Amino acid sequence: CATNRAFGYTF.

This clone was seen only a few times. CDR3 sequence: CATRHESANTEAFF. CDR3 bases: TGTGCCACCCGTCACGAGTCCGCGAACACTGAAGCTTTCTTT. The V call is TRBV28, the J call TRBJ1-1, with D hard to call. Between the trimmed V and J ends, which lost 10 bases and 1 base, there was a span of 16 bases. The CDR3 length is 14 residues. The germline gives CDR1 MDHEN, CDR2 SYDVKM.

This clone came up a few times. This chain links TRBV5-4 with TRBJ2-6, with D possibly TRBD2 on 5 matching bases. Trimming pared 4 bases from V and 0 bases from J, leaving 11 bases between. Looked up from germline, CDR1 is SGHNT and CDR2 is YYREEE (reference sequence). CDR3 length: 16 residues. CDR3 region: CASSQDGDSGANVLTF. DNA for the CDR3: TGTGCCAGCAGCCAAGACGGGGACTCTGGGGCCAACGTCCTGACTTTC.

The chain uses TRBV4-2 and TRBJ2-1; D remains unclear. The ends were cut back, 3 bases at V and 1 base at J, with 16 bases in the middle. The CDR3 extends over 17 amino acids. Germline V gives CDR1 LGHNA, CDR2 YNFKEQ. CDR3 nucleotide sequence: TGTGCCAGCAGCCACGCCGGCCCAGAGTCGTCCTACAATGAGCAGTTCTTC. It translates to CASSHAGPESSYNEQFF.

The gene calls are TRBV7-7 and TRBJ2-2; D may be TRBD1 (6 bases). The length of the CDR3 is 14 residues. Germline lookup yields CDR1 SSHAT and CDR2 FNYEAQ (reference sequence). V was trimmed by 3 bases and J by 4 bases, leaving 9 bases between them. As DNA, the CDR3 is TGTGCCAGCAGCTTGTCCAGGGGCACCGGGGAGCTGTTTTTT. Encoded protein: CASSLSRGTGELFF.

V is TRBV7-8 and J is TRBJ2-3, with 10 positions matching TRBD2. V dropped 0 bases and J dropped 4; count of bases not matched to a gene: 4. CDR3 length: 16 amino acids. Germline assignment: CDR1 SGHVS and CDR2 FQNEAQ. The CDR3 reads CASSLAASGSADTQYF. CDR3 DNA sequence: TGTGCCAGCAGCTTAGCGGCTAGCGGGAGTGCAGATACGCAGTATTTT.

This chain connects TRBV12-2 to TRBJ2-5. TRBV12-2 is shown as a pseudogene. This CDR3 contains 16 residues. CDR3 nucleotides: TGTGCAAGTCGCTTCATCCGAGTACACTCGGAAGAGACCCAGTACTTC. This codes for CASRFIRVHSEETQYF.

This clone was detected a few times. V is TRBV5-4 and J is TRBJ2-3; no firm D call. CDR3 size: 15 residues. From germline, CDR1 is SGHNT and CDR2 YYREEE (reference sequence). V was clipped by 0 bases and J by 5 bases, with 13 bases between them. The CDR3 coding sequence is TGTGCCAGCAGCTTGGCTCGCAGCCTGGGAGATACGCAGTATTTT. It codes for CASSLARSLGDTQYF. Complete variable domain (other parts from reference TRBV5-4 and TRBJ2-3): ETGVTQSPTHLIKTRGQQVTLRCSSQSGHNTVSWYQQALGQGPQFIFQYYREEENGRGNFPPRFSGLQFPNYSSELNVNALELDDSALYLCASSLARSLGDTQYFGPGTRLTVL.

This clone was observed a few times. V usage is TRBV6-1 and J usage is TRBJ2-7; 8 bases map to TRBD2. The CDR3 consists of 15 residues. Trimming cost V 7 bases and J 7 bases; bases outside gene matches: 15. Germline values: CDR1 MNHNS, CDR2 SASEGT. This CDR3 reads CASTRVIAGTGEQYF. The CDR3 bases are TGTGCCAGCACCCGGGTGATAGCGGGAACGGGGGAGCAGTACTTC.

The chain has TRBV6-4 and TRBJ2-3, with TRBD1 matching over 8 bases. Germline CDR1 reads MRHNA; CDR2 reads SNTAGT. This CDR3 is 14 amino acids long. V trimming: 6 bases; J trimming: 1 base; junction bases outside the gene matches: 3. CDR3 amino acids: CASSGQGGTDTQYF. The CDR3 bases are TGTGCCAGCAGCGGACAGGGTGGCACAGATACGCAGTATTTT.

The genes are TRBV4-2 and TRBJ1-3; D is ambiguous. In germline, CDR1 is LGHNA, CDR2 YNFKEQ. Trimming pared 0 bases from V and 3 bases from J, leaving 9 bases between. The CDR3 extends over 15 amino acids. The CDR3 region is CASSQESSGGNTIYF. As DNA, the CDR3 is TGTGCCAGCAGCCAAGAGAGTAGTGGTGGAAACACCATATATTTT.

This clone was recorded a few times. The rearrangement joins TRBV27 to TRBJ2-3; 9 bases line up with TRBD2. V was clipped by 2 bases and J by 5 bases; unmatched bases: 8. This CDR3 is built from 16 residues. Germline values: CDR1 MNHEY, CDR2 SMNVEV (reference sequence). In DNA, the CDR3 is TGTGCCAGCAGTTTAGTGCGGGAGGGCCCGATAGATACGCAGTATTTT. Protein: CASSLVREGPIDTQYF.

This clone was counted once. The chain has TRBV2 and TRBJ1-3; D is uncertain. CDR3 length: 9 amino acids. The germline V gene encodes CDR1 SNHLY and CDR2 FYNNEI. Trimming shortened V by 8 bases and J by 13 bases, and 9 bases separated the two germline ends. The CDR3 region is CASHGGIYF. The CDR3, as DNA: TGTGCCAGCCACGGCGGGATATATTTT.

This clone has only a few counts. The rearrangement uses TRBV5-5 and TRBJ1-1; 10 bases align to TRBD1. This CDR3 spans 14 amino acids. Per germline, CDR1 SGHKS and CDR2 YYEKEE (reference sequence). After removal of 5 bases from V and 4 bases from J, the junction contained 5 bases not matched to a gene. This CDR3 reads CASRHDRGRTEAFF. The CDR3 DNA reads as TGTGCCAGCAGGCACGACAGGGGGCGCACTGAAGCTTTCTTT.

The chain joins TRBV13 to TRBJ2-1; 9 nucleotides line up with TRBD2. CDR3 length: 16 residues. The J segment lost 7 bases and the V segment lost 5 bases, leaving 12 bases of the junction unmatched. CDR1 and CDR2 (germline): PRHDT, FYEKMQ (reference sequence). CDR3 amino acids: CASSPLAASGKNEQFF. The CDR3 coding sequence is TGTGCCAGCAGCCCCTTGGCAGCTAGCGGGAAGAATGAGCAGTTCTTC.

The sample holds a few counts of this clone. The rearrangement joins TRBV27 to TRBJ1-1; D call uncertain. Trimming cost V 2 bases and J 2 bases, with 12 bases left between them. Germline V CDR1 and CDR2: MNHEY, SMNVEV (reference sequence). The CDR3 runs to 15 residues. CDR3 in DNA: TGTGCCAGCAGTTTACGTGAGGGAAGCAACACTGAAGCTTTCTTT. Protein product: CASSLREGSNTEAFF.

A few counts support this clone. This rearrangement joins TRBV27 to TRBJ2-1, with D tentatively TRBD1 or TRBD2 (5 bases each). Trimming cost V 2 bases and J 8 bases, with 13 bases left between them. The CDR3 has 14 amino acids. Germline V gene sequence: CDR1 MNHEY, CDR2 SMNVEV (reference sequence). The CDR3 sequence is CASSLGGTGHEQFF. In DNA, the CDR3 is TGTGCCAGCAGTTTAGGGGGTACGGGACATGAGCAGTTCTTC.

This clone was seen repeatedly, ten times or more. V is TRBV4-2 and J is TRBJ1-2; no clear D gene. The length of the CDR3 is 13 residues. CDR1 and CDR2 from the germline V gene are LGHNA and YNFKEQ. V gave up 0 bases and J gave up 4 bases, with 6 bases separating them. The CDR3 DNA is TGTGCCAGCAGCCAAGATGAGACCTATGGCTACACCTTC. Protein sequence: CASSQDETYGYTF.

In its sample, this clone was seen many times. The V and J genes are TRBV19 and TRBJ1-4; D not resolved. Trimming shortened V by 7 bases and J by 7 bases, and 19 bases separated the two germline ends. CDR1 is LNHDA and CDR2 is SQIVND in the germline V gene (reference sequence). There are 15 residues in the CDR3. This chain's CDR3 is CASTSPGGEAEKLFF. The CDR3 coding sequence is TGTGCCAGTACCAGTCCGGGCGGGGAGGCTGAAAAACTGTTTTTT. The full variable domain, rest sourced from reference TRBV19 and TRBJ1-4, is DGGITQSPKYLFRKEGQNVTLSCEQNLNHDAMYWYRQDPGQGLRLIYYSQIVNDFQKGDIAEGYSVSREKKESFPLTVTSAQKNPTAFYLCASTSPGGEAEKLFFGSGTQLSVL.

V gene TRBV25-1 combines with J gene TRBJ2-7; 8 nucleotides align to TRBD2. From germline, CDR1 is MGHDK and CDR2 SYGVNS. The CDR3 loop spans 13 amino acids. The trim removed 10 bases at V and 6 bases at J, leaving 11 bases unmatched. CDR3 in amino acids: CAIETGGGSEQYF. The CDR3 DNA is TGTGCCATCGAGACAGGCGGGGGGTCCGAGCAGTACTTC.

This chain uses TRBV6-4 with TRBJ2-2; 10 bases are shared with TRBD1. V dropped 2 bases and J dropped 3; count of bases not matched to a gene: 3. This CDR3 has 16 residues. From germline, CDR1 is MRHNA and CDR2 SNTAGT. CDR3: CASSDQGTGDTGELFF. The CDR3 DNA sequence: TGTGCCAGCAGTGACCAGGGGACAGGGGACACCGGGGAGCTGTTTTTT.

Written as DNA, the CDR3 is TGCGCCAGCAGCCAGGATGGAAACAGGTATAGCAATCAGCCCCAGCATTTT. The encoded protein is CASSQDGNRYSNQPQHF. The chain employs TRBV4-1 and TRBJ1-5; tentatively, D is TRBD1 (5 bases). The V and J ends lost 3 bases and 0 bases respectively, with 15 bases between them. This CDR3 has 17 amino acids. Per germline, CDR1 MGHRA and CDR2 YSYEKL.

This clone was counted only a few times. The gene calls are TRBV5-6 and TRBJ2-3; unclear D gene. CDR1 and CDR2 from the germline V gene are SGHDT and YYEEEE. Trimming left V 1 base short and J 7 bases short, with 13 bases between. This CDR3 region has 14 residues. CDR3 sequence (DNA): TGTGCCAGCAGCTTGTTGGAGTACGTTCATACGCAGTATTTT. It is translated as CASSLLEYVHTQYF.

The chain uses TRBV12-2 and TRBJ2-1. TRBV12-2 is classified as a pseudogene. The CDR3 contains 19 residues. CDR3 in amino acids: CASRLGCRTILKSYNEQFF. CDR3 DNA sequence: TGTGCAAGTCGCTTAGGATGTAGGACCATCTTAAAATCCTACAATGAGCAGTTCTTC.